These 3 T cell receptor beta chains originate from one sample sequenced in a study of blood T cell repertoires in COVID-19. TCRdb keeps only in-frame clones here, not all; method: immunoSEQ multiplex PCR. This table has 130,000 to 150,000 clones, around 81% appearing once. Input material: peripheral blood. The source is a man aged 55 to 70 with active or convalescent COVID-19.

This sequence joins TRBV3-1 (or the pseudogene TRBV3-2) and TRBJ1-1; 8 bases are shared with TRBD1. J gave up 4 bases and V 1 base, and 8 bases lay outside the gene matches. CDR3 length equals 16 residues. Germline CDR1 and CDR2: LGHDT and YNNKEL (reference sequence). As DNA, the CDR3 is TGTGCCAGCAGCCAAGCGACAGGGGCTTCGGTCACTGAAGCTTTCTTT. It translates to CASSQATGASVTEAFF.

This clone was recorded a few times. V is TRBV6-6 and J is TRBJ1-4; 7 bases are a match to TRBD1. The V gene's germline CDR1 is MNHNY and CDR2 SVGAGI (reference sequence). This CDR3 has 14 amino acids. Germline trimming cut 9 bases from V and 8 bases from J; bases unmatched to any gene: 12. CDR3: CASQEGAVGEKLFF. CDR3 in DNA: TGTGCCAGTCAGGAGGGGGCGGTTGGAGAAAAACTGTTTTTT.

This chain joins TRBV20-1 and TRBJ1-2, with D possibly TRBD1 on 5 matching bases. CDR3 length equals 13 residues. CDR1 is DFQATT and CDR2 is SNEGSKA in the germline V gene (reference sequence). Trimming removed 3 bases from V and 3 bases from J, with 11 bases in between. CDR3: CSASGPGYYGYTF. CDR3 nucleotide sequence: TGCAGTGCTAGTGGTCCAGGGTACTATGGCTACACCTTC.